This note documents a single TCR beta chain sequence. Its antigen is not yet known. No clone much larger than this one lies a single base away; base qualities are absent. The data were obtained in a study of cytomegalovirus exposure and HLA in healthy donors listed by TCRdb under 2017. Regarding the study in general: An earlier analysis of some 600 of the donors reported approximately 280 Gb of sequence data and around 100 million unique TCR beta sequences obtained from around 190 million T cells. Around 330 gigabases of sequencing data and approximately 91 million unique TCR sequences made up an early release that covered fewer than 650 HLA-typed donors. The genetic ancestry cluster associated with self-reported Caucasian donors included 81% of the roughly 400 genotyped donors. The aim of the study was to test whether cataloging public T cell receptors could identify signatures of past pathogen exposure. Using immunosequencing, the study profiled T cell repertoires from about 650 subjects and related those repertoires to cytomegalovirus serostatus. A separate validation cohort of about 110 different subjects was used in addition to the roughly 670-subject first cohort. To predict cytomegalovirus infection status, the study brought together high-throughput TCR immunosequencing, statistical association of individual TCRs with disease status, and machine learning. In a later analysis, previously published TCR beta repertoires from about 670 donors were re-analyzed and high-resolution HLA genotyping was added so that TCR occurrence patterns could be studied. The later analysis used no new phenotypic data to find candidate immune exposures, relying instead on TCR beta sequences and their occurrence across donors. An earlier analysis of around 540 of the donors applied high-throughput TCR beta sequencing to assess whether each TCR beta V gene segment acted as functional or pseudogenic. Donor age, sex, ethnicity and CMV serostatus were collected together with the repertoire data. In a later genetic analysis, genome-wide SNP genotypes for 398 of the 666 donors were used, and that subset was treated as a discovery cohort. All discovery cohort repertoires had been generated on a single sequencing platform. HLA typing covered class I and class II loci at four-digit resolution. The number of donors typed differed by locus, with 629-630 for A, B, C, DRB1 and DQB1, approximately 500 for DQA1, over 600 for DPA1, and approximately 470 for DPB1. About 5 DR-DQ haplotypes were handled as single units for association and clustering, since linkage in the cohort was strong. Across around 400 genotyped donors of the cohort, an average of about 240,000 unique TCR beta nucleotide sequences per donor were sequenced, and 15% to 20% of those sequences were non-productive.

Library method: the immunoSEQ multiplex PCR assay. A mixture of 60 forward primers for TCR Vbeta segments and 13 reverse primers for TCR Jbeta segments was used in the multiplex PCR. The CDR3 region of rearranged TCR beta genes was amplified from genomic DNA with a multiplex PCR assay. On the Illumina HiSeq System, the amplified TCR beta libraries were sequenced as 87-base-pair reads. Per the authors' processing: A later analysis counted about 80 million unique TCR beta chains across the 550 to 800 repertoires, and some 11 million of these chains were shared by at least two donors. To remove PCR and sequencing errors, raw reads were error-corrected and collapsed into unique sequences using a nearest-neighbor algorithm that merged closely related sequences. Alignment of CDR3 sequences to IMGT reference sequences was used to assign V, D and J gene segments. For a sequence to be retained, a match of at least six nucleotides was required to both a V gene segment and a J gene segment. A rearrangement counted as productive if the CDR3 had no stop codons and remained in frame with V and J, and every other rearrangement counted as non-productive. Following IMGT convention, CDR3 was defined as the stretch from the second conserved V-encoded cysteine up to the conserved J-encoded phenylalanine. The earlier analysis of fewer than 700 of the donors excluded sequences that lacked an unambiguous match to a single V gene segment. In an earlier analysis of around 590 of the donors, a V segment was called functional when productive rearrangements were above 56.7%, and segregating when the standard deviation between donors exceeded 5%. A statistical classification framework was built to diagnose cytomegalovirus status from the catalog of TCR beta chain sequences. In a later analysis, TCR nucleotide sequences were compared against IMGT/GENE-DB human TR gene sequences so that V and J genes could be assigned. A later analysis assigned CDR3 sequences and most-parsimonious VDJ recombination scenarios with the TCRdist pipeline. In a later analysis, every TCR beta chain was defined by the combination of its CDR3 amino acid sequence and its V-gene family, and reads without a unique V-gene family were dropped. As a way to deal with suspected cross-contamination and a sequencing artifact, a later analysis dropped roughly 600 nucleotide sequences that were highly shared and had low generation probability. In a later analysis, a clonal expansion index was calculated for each public chain from normalized within-repertoire ranks of inferred template counts. In a later analysis, generation probabilities were computed with a VDJ recombination model fitted to out-of-frame rearrangements, and the resulting probabilities were checked against IGoR. Hypergeometric tests were used in a later analysis to score TCR-TCR, TCR-HLA and TCR-CMV co-occurrence, with a repertoire-size bias correction applied to the TCR pairs. In a later analysis, false discovery rates were estimated by permuting HLA or CMV assignments 20 times. A later analysis grouped co-occurring TCRs with DBSCAN, adding TCRdist sequence similarity when clustering within HLA-allele-positive subsets. For co-occurrence clustering, repertoires with fewer than 30,000 or more than 120,000 public chains were excluded, along with about five repertoires with anomalous nucleotide sharing. Not all clones reach the TCRdb copy of this immuneACCESS table, which keeps in-frame sequences only. Checked studies attribute under half of the gap to unresolved V genes and leave the rest unexplained. D and trimming were read from the DNA, whereas the V and J calls and clone size are those reported in that table. The sample table records 100,000 to 150,000 clones; 76% of these occur just once. Of the sample, less than 2.5% falls within the top ten clones.

For this chain, trimming is 5 bases at the V end and 2 bases at the J end, and the number of junction bases without a gene match is 5. The CDR3 runs 14 amino acids, cysteine and phenylalanine included. The kept DNA is CDR3 alone, 42 bases in frame from the first base. CDR1 and CDR2, looked up from the germline V gene, are SGHAT and FQNNGV. The cohort comprised around 700 healthy bone marrow donors. At the time of sampling, all cohort members were nominally healthy, though unrecorded immune exposures were likely present. The donor tested CMV seronegative, placing the donor among the roughly 340 seronegative members of the cohort. Each donor provided a peripheral blood sample, and peripheral blood mononuclear cells were used for TCR beta sequencing. The Qiagen DNeasy Blood Extraction Kit was used to extract genomic DNA from the blood cell samples. General study outcomes and caveats: Broadly in line with IMGT annotations, most TCR beta V segments showed up in productive rearrangements about 90% or about 30% of the time in an earlier analysis of 450 to 750 of the donors. A cluster of highly shared sequence variants was judged likely to represent a technical artifact of the sequencing pipeline. Most CMV-associated TCR beta chains appeared to be HLA-restricted in a later analysis, and the HLA associations seemed to be driven largely by CMV exposure. According to a later genetic analysis, donors in an Asian-associated ancestry cluster had fewer N-insertions in productive TCRs than the approximately 630-donor mean. According to the authors, the approach could potentially be generalized to other disease states and immunological phenotypes. Because HLA typing was unavailable for some donors at each locus, only the typed subset was used in association tests. Cytomegalovirus status was reported to be diagnosed by the classifier with high specificity and sensitivity in both the original and validation cohorts. Across donors, most TCR sequences were observed very rarely, whereas some public TCRs were present in many individuals. In a later analysis, TCR association rates were found to vary across HLA loci, with the most associated TCRs seen for DRB1 alleles and the fewest for HLA-C alleles. Only TCR beta chains were sequenced in this cohort, and the absence of alpha or paired-chain data limited detectable features. In a later analysis, HLA-associated TCR beta chains were found to be more clonally expanded and to have lower generation probabilities than equally common non-associated chains. Because counts were too low, roughly 16 rarely observed V segments, including chromosome 9 orphons, were left out of the earlier analysis of several hundred of the donors. The presence/absence analyses assumed that sequencing depth was roughly uniform across donors, and that assumption may not be true. The 87-base-pair reads could not distinguish some IMGT-functional V segments, including TRBV6-2 and TRBV6-3, so those segments were excluded. According to a later analysis, parvovirus B19, influenza, CMV and Epstein-Barr virus appeared linked to several top co-occurrence clusters. In vitro tests confirmed that three of the cytomegalovirus-associated TCR beta chains recognize cytomegalovirus antigens. A further reported finding was that TCR beta sequences accurately predicted the HLA-A and HLA-B alleles for most subjects in the first cohort. The only immune exposure information available for the cohort was CMV serostatus. Strong co-occurrence of HLA alleles, especially DR and DQ, made assigning TCR associations to individual alleles difficult. Linkage disequilibrium might explain the correlated functional status among segregating V segments, but an unknown experimental factor could not be ruled out. The study gave a list of 150 to 200 TCR beta chains associated with cytomegalovirus. V-gene and J-gene trimming of TCR beta chains was associated with a missense DCLRE1C variant in a later genetic analysis, and the association was replicated in an independent cohort. In a later analysis, some 17,000 TCR beta sequences were associated with specific HLA alleles at a false discovery rate of 0.05.

This TCR came from a man aged 45 to 65 in good health and CMV-seronegative. The chain links TRBV11-2 with TRBJ1-1, with 7 junctional bases fitting TRBD1. Sequencing was carried out using PBMCs. The CDR3 loop reads CASSPNRGNTEAFF. The DNA sequence reads TGTGCCAGCAGCCCAAACAGGGGTAACACTGAAGCTTTCTTT.